This T cell receptor (beta chain) was sequenced in a study of monozygotic twins with cystic fibrosis. Sequencing was performed with immunoSEQ multiplex PCR; in TCRdb, only in-frame clones are kept and a portion is missing. The data show 30,000 to 35,000 clones, just over 65% seen once. The CDR3 runs 14 residues. The J segment lost 3 bases and the V segment lost 3 bases, leaving 7 bases of the junction unmatched. Per germline, CDR1 SQVTM and CDR2 ANQGSEA. The origin of this receptor is a girl between 10 and 17 years old with cystic fibrosis. V and J are TRBV29-1 and TRBJ1-2; 7 bases align to TRBD1. The specimen sequenced was blood. For the CDR3, the DNA is TGCAGCGTTGAGAAGGACAGGACTCACTATGGCTACACCTTC. Translation gives CSVEKDRTHYGYTF. The complete variable domain, with remaining parts taken from reference TRBV29-1 and TRBJ1-2, reads SAVISQKPSRDICQRGTSLTIQCQVDSQVTMMFWYRQQPGQSLTLIATANQGSEATYESGFVIDKFPISRPNLTFSTLTVSNMSPEDSSIYLCSVEKDRTHYGYTFGSGTRLTVV.